This T cell receptor (beta chain) was found in a study of cytomegalovirus exposure and HLA in healthy donors. Here immunoSEQ multiplex PCR was the method, and the copy in TCRdb shows in-frame clones only, minus some. Of around 52,000 clones listed, around 90% are singletons. General study findings and limits: Many donors carried some public TCRs, although rarity characterized most TCR sequences. A subsequent analysis found that TCR clusters from the first cohort also tended to co-occur in the roughly 120 validation repertoires, with about 94% of cluster scores above 0. In vitro confirmation showed three CMV-associated chains to be CMV antigen specific.

V gave up 0 bases and J gave up 6 bases, with 13 bases separating them. There are 14 residues in the CDR3. CDR1 and CDR2 (germline): SGDLS, YYNGEE. Of note for this clone: Its antigen remains unknown.

The sequence derives from a woman aged 25 to 39 in good health and CMV-seronegative. The chain employs TRBV9 and TRBJ2-7; TRBD2 might be the D (5 bases). Sequenced: PBMCs. CDR3 coding DNA: TGTGCCAGCAGCGTAGCCTTTACTAGTCTCGAGCAGTACTTC. It specifies CASSVAFTSLEQYF.